The clone carrying this T cell receptor (beta chain) was observed a handful of times. The data derive from a study of CD8+ T cells in alopecia areata. Treatment described: oral pan-JAK inhibitor, 5-10 mg twice daily. CDR3 length: 11 residues. Germline loops: CDR1 SEHNR, CDR2 FQNEAQ (reference sequence). V lost 1 base and J lost 9, with 4 bases in between. Extraction of RNA preceded its reverse transcription into cDNA, which served as the sequencing template. Profiled with immunoSEQ multiplex PCR; TCRdb holds only in-frame clones, not every one. This table holds approximately 300,000 clones, roughly 60% found once.

This TCR came from a human donor with alopecia areata. The source material was CD4+ T cells sorted from blood, sampled at week 24, from a patient treated with tofacitinib. The chain carries TRBV7-9 and TRBJ2-1; D not resolved. In nucleotides, the CDR3 is TGTGCCAGCAGCTTAGATGGTGAGCAGTTCTTC. It specifies CASSLDGEQFF.